The sequence of this TCR beta chain was determined in a study of blood T cell repertoires in COVID-19. Study summary: The origin of the acute and convalescent COVID-19 samples was the United States, Italy and Spain.

V was cut by 10 bases and J by 4 bases, with 25 bases left in between. CDR1 is KGHDR and CDR2 is SFDVKD in the germline V gene. CDR3 length equals 17 residues. Per the authors' pipeline: Cell counts per sample came from amplifying reference gene primers. Sequenced by immunoSEQ multiplex PCR; TCRdb stores in-frame clones only, minus some. The V and J calls and clone size are taken from that table; D and trimming were inferred from the DNA. The table shows about 430,000 clones, with 75% to 90% occurring only once. The study drew participants aged about 18 to 90 years from about two dozen US areas. This receptor was taken from a man aged 30 to 39 who had recovered from COVID-19. Sequenced: PBMCs or T cells enriched from blood (not recorded which). This chain joins TRBV24-1 and TRBJ2-1; D is unresolved. The CDR3, as DNA: TGTGCCACACCTTCTGCGGATTGGCCCCGTGCATACAATGAGCAGTTCTTC. The encoded protein is CATPSADWPRAYNEQFF.